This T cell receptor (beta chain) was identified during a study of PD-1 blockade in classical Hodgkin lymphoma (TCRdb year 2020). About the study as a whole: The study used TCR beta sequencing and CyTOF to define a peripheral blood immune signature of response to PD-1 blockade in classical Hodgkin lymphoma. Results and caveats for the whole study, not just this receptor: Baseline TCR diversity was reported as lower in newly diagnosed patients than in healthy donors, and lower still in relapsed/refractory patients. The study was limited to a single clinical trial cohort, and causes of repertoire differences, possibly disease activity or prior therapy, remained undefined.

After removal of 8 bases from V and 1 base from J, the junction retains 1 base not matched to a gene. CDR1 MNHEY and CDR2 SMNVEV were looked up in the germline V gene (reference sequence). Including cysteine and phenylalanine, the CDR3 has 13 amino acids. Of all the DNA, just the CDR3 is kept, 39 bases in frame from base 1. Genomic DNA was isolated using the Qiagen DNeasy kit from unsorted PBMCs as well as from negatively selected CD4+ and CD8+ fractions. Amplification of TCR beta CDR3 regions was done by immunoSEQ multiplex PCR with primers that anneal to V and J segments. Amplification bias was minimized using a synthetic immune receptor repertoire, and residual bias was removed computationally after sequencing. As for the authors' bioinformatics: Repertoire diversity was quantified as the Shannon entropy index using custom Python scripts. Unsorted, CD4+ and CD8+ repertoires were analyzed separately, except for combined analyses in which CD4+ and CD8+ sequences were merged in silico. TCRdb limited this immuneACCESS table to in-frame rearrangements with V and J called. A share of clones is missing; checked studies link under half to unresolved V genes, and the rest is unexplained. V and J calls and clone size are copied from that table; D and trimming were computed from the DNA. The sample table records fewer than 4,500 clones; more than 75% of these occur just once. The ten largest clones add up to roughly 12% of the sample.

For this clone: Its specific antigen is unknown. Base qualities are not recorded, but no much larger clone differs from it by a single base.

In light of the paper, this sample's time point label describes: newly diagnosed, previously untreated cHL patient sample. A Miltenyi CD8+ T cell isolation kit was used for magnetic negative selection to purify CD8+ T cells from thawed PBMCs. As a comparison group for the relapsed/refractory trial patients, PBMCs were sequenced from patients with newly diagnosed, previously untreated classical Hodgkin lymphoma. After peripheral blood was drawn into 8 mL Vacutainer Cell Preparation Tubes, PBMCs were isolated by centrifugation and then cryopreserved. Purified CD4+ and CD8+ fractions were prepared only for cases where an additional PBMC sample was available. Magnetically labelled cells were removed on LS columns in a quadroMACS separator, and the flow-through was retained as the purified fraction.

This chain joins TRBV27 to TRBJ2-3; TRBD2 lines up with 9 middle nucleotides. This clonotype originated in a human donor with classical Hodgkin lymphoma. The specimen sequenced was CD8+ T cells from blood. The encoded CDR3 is CASQREGTDTQYF. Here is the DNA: TGTGCCAGCCAGCGGGAGGGCACAGATACGCAGTATTTT.